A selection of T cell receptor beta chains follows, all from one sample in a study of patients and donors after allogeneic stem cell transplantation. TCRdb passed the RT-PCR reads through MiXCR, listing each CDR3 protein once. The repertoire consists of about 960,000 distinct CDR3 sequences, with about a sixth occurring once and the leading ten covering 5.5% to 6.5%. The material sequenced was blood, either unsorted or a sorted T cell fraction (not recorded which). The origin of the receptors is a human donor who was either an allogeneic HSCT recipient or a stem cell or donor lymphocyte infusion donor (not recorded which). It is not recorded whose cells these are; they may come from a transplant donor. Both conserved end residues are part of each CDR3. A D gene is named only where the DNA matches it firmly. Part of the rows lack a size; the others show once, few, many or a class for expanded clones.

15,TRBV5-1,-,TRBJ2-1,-,TGCGCCAGCAGCCTCGGGGTGGACGCTGGGAATGAGCAGTTCTTC,CASSLGVDAGNEQFF
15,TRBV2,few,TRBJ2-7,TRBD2,TGTGCCAGCAGTGAAGAGACTAGCGCCCGGTACGAGCAGTACTTC,CASSEETSARYEQYF
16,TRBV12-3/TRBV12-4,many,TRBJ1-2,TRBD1,TGTGCCAGCAGTCGTGAAGGAGGGACAGGTCGGGATGGCTACACCTTC,CASSREGGTGRDGYTF
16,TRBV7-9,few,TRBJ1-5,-,TGTGCCAGCAGCTTAGGGGGGCTATTTAGCAATCAGCCCCAGCATTTT,CASSLGGLFSNQPQHF
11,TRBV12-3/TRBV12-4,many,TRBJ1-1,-,TGTGCCAGCAGTTTAGAGGACATTGAATTCTTT,CASSLEDIEFF
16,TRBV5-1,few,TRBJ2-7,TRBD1,TGCGCCAGCAGCTCGCAGGGACAGGGGGAATCATACGAGCAGTACTTC,CASSSQGQGESYEQYF
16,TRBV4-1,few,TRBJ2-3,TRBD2,TGCGCCAGCAGCCAAGTGACTAGCGGGGGTCCAGATACGCAGTATTTT,CASSQVTSGGPDTQYF
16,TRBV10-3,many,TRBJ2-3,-,TGTGCCATCAGTGAGGCTTCAATGGTGACCACAGATACGCAGTATTTT,CAISEASMVTTDTQYF
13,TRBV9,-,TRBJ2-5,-,TGTGCCAGCAGCCCTAGGATGATGGAGACCCAGTACTTC,CASSPRMMETQYF
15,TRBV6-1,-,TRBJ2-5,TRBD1,TGTGCCAGCACTAACAGGGGGGACGGCTTGGAGACCCAGTACTTC,CASTNRGDGLETQYF
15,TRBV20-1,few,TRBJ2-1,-,TGCAGTGCTAGAGATCATTCTCGGGCCCTCAATGAGCAGTTCTTC,CSARDHSRALNEQFF
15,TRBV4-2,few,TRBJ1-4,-,TGTGCCAGCAGCCAAGATGGCAGGGAGGAAGAAAAACTGTTTTTT,CASSQDGREEEKLFF
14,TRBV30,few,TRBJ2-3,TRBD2,TGTGCCTGCAGCGGGAGGGGTTTCACAGATACGCAGTATTTT,CACSGRGFTDTQYF
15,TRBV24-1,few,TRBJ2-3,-,TGTGCCACCAGTGATAACCGAAAGAGGACAGATACGCAGTATTTT,CATSDNRKRTDTQYF
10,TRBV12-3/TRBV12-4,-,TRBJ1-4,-,TGTGCCTCGGGGGGTGAAAAACTGTTTTTT,CASGGEKLFF
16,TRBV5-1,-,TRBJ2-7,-,TGCGCCAGCAGCTCCCCTACTCCCGGGGCCTCCTACGAGCAGTACTTC,CASSSPTPGASYEQYF
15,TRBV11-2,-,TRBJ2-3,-,TGTGCCAGCAGAGCACCCGGGACTCAGGACAGTACGCAGTATTTT,CASRAPGTQDSTQYF
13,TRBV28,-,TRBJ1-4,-,TGTGCCAGCAGCGAGCAGAATAATGAAAAACTGTTTTTT,CASSEQNNEKLFF
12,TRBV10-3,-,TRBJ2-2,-,TGTGCCATCAGTGAGGACACCGGGGAGCTGTTTTTT,CAISEDTGELFF
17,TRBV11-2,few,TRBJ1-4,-,TGTGCCAGCAGCTTAGCCCTCGGGATACAGGGCGGTGAAAAACTGTTTTTT,CASSLALGIQGGEKLFF
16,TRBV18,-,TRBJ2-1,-,TGTGCCAGCTCACTATCCACCACTAAGGGATGGAATGAGCAGTTCTTC,CASSLSTTKGWNEQFF
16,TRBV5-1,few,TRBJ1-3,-,TGCGCCAGCAGCTCGCCCGACAGTTTCTCTGGAAACACCATATATTTT,CASSSPDSFSGNTIYF
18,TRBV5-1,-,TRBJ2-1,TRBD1,TGCGCCAGCAGCGGGGGACAGGGGCGTCTGAGCTCCTACAATGAGCAGTTCTTC,CASSGGQGRLSSYNEQFF
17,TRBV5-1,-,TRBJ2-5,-,TGCGCCAGCAGCTCCCTTTCAGCTCGGGAGCGATCAGAGACCCAGTACTTC,CASSSLSARERSETQYF
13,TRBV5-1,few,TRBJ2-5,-,TGCGCCAGCCAAAATCACTTCCAAGAGACCCAGTACTTC,CASQNHFQETQYF
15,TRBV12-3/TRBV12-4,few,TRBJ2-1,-,TGTGCCAGCAGTTCCACAGGTCTAAGGGGGAATGAGCAGTTCTTC,CASSSTGLRGNEQFF
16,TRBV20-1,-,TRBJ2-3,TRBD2,TGCAGTGCTAGGGTTGGGACTAGCGGGGGGCCAGATACGCAGTATTTT,CSARVGTSGGPDTQYF
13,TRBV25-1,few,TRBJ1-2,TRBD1,TGTGCCAGCAGTGCACAGGGGGGCCATGGCTACACCTTC,CASSAQGGHGYTF
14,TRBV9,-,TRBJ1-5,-,TGTGCCAGCAGCGTCGAAGGGCGCGGTCAGCCCCAGCATTTT,CASSVEGRGQPQHF
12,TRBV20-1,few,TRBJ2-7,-,TGCAGTGCTACAGGGTTCTCCTACGAGCAGTACTTC,CSATGFSYEQYF
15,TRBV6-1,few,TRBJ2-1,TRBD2,TGTGCCAGCACCTATCTAGCGGGAGAGGACAATGAGCAGTTCTTC,CASTYLAGEDNEQFF
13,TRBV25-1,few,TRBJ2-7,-,TGTGCCAGCAGTGATCCCGGCCGTCGGGTGCAGTACTTC,CASSDPGRRVQYF
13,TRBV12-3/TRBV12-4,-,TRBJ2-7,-,TGTGCCAGCACCGGATGGGGGAGTGAAGAGCAGTACTTC,CASTGWGSEEQYF
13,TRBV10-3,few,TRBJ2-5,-,TGTGCCATCAGTGAAGGACAGCAGGGGACCCAGTACTTC,CAISEGQQGTQYF
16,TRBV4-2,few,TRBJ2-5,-,TGTGCCAGCAGCCAAGAACGGATCGGCGGGCGGGAGACCCAGTACTTC,CASSQERIGGRETQYF
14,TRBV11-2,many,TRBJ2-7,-,TGTGCCAGCAGCTCCAAGGGGGGAGTGTACGAGCAGTACTTC,CASSSKGGVYEQYF
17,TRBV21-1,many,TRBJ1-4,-,TGTGCCAGCAGCAAGCATGTGAGGCAGGGCTGGGATGAAAAACTGTTTTTT,CASSKHVRQGWDEKLFF
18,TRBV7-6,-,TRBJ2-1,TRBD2,TGTGCCAGCAGCTCCAGAGGGACTAGCGGAAGCTCCTACAATGAGCAGTTCTTC,CASSSRGTSGSSYNEQFF
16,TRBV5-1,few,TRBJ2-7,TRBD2,TGCGCCAGCTGGCGAGTAGCGGGAGGTCGATCCTACGAGCAGTACTTC,CASWRVAGGRSYEQYF
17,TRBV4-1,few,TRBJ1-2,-,TGCGCCAGCAGCCAAGTAGTTAAGCGGGATACTAACTATGGCTACACCTTC,CASSQVVKRDTNYGYTF
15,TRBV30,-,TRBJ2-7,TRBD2,TGTGCCTGGGCGGGGGGTGCCGGGGTCTCCTACGAGCAGTACTTC,CAWAGGAGVSYEQYF
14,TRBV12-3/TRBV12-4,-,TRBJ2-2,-,TGTGCCAGCAGTTTAGGGCTAACAACCGGGGAGCTGTTTTTT,CASSLGLTTGELFF
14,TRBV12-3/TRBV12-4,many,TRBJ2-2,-,TGTGCCAGCAGACCAGACGGGAACACCGGGGAGCTGTTTTTT,CASRPDGNTGELFF
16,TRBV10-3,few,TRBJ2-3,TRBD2,TGTGCCATCAGCTCTAGCGGGGGAAGTGGGGCAGATACGCAGTATTTT,CAISSSGGSGADTQYF
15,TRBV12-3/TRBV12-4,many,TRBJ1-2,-,TGTGCCAGCAGTTTAGCGCTGGGGGCTAACTATGGCTACACCTTC,CASSLALGANYGYTF
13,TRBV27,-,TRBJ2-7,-,TGTGCCAGCAGCCTCCAGGGATACTACGAGCAGTACTTC,CASSLQGYYEQYF
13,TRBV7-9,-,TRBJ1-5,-,TGTGCCAGCAGCCCCAGCGAGGGGAAGCCCCAGCATTTT,CASSPSEGKPQHF
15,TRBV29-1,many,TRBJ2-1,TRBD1,TGCAGCGTCGATAGGACAGGGGCGTCCTACAATGAGCAGTTCTTC,CSVDRTGASYNEQFF
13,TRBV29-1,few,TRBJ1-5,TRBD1,TGCAGCGTTGCGACAGGGAGGGATCAGCCCCAGCATTTT,CSVATGRDQPQHF
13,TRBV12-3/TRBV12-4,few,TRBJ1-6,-,TGTGCCAGCACCGCCATTTATAATTCACCCCTCCACTTT,CASTAIYNSPLHF
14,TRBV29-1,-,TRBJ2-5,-,TGCAACCCCGACCGACAGTCCCAGGGAGAGACCCAGTACTTC,CNPDRQSQGETQYF
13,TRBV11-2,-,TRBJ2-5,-,TGTGCCAGCAGCTTTAACGGGCTGGAGACCCAGTACTTC,CASSFNGLETQYF
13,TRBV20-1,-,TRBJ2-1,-,TGCAGTGCTAGACGGGGGGCGCGGAGTGAGCAGTTCTTC,CSARRGARSEQFF
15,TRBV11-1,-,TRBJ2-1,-,TGTGCCAGCAGCTTAGAATCGGCAGGGGGGCATGAGCAGTTCTTC,CASSLESAGGHEQFF
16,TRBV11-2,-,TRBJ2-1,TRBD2,TGTGCCAGCAGCTTAGCGGTTACTAGCGGGAGGTATGAGCAGTTCTTC,CASSLAVTSGRYEQFF
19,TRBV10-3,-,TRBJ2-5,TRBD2,TGTGCCATCAGTGAACCGGGACTAGCGGAACTAGCGGGCCAAGAGACCCAGTACTTC,CAISEPGLAELAGQETQYF
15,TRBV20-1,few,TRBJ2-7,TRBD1,TGCAGTGCTAGTGAACCGGGACAGGGTCTCTACGAGCAGTACTTC,CSASEPGQGLYEQYF
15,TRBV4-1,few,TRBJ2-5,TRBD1,TGCGCCAGCAGCCAGCCAGACAGGGATGTGGAGACCCAGTACTTC,CASSQPDRDVETQYF
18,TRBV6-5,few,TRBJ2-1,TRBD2,TGTGCCAGCAGTTACGGCGGGAGGGCCCTTAAACCCTACAATGAGCAGTTCTTC,CASSYGGRALKPYNEQFF
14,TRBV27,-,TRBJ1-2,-,TGTGCCAGCAGTTTAAAGGGGCAGACGGGGGGCTACACCTTC,CASSLKGQTGGYTF